Below, 6 T cell receptor beta chains from the same sample are listed, as sequenced in a study of blood T cell repertoires in COVID-19. Here immunoSEQ multiplex PCR was the method, and the copy in TCRdb shows in-frame clones only, minus some. In the table there are some 190,000 clones, 70% to 90% of which are singletons. Input material: PBMCs or T cells enriched from blood (not recorded which). The receptors were sampled from a young man with acute COVID-19.

This chain joins TRBV2 and TRBJ2-1; no clear D gene. The CDR3 loop spans 11 amino acids. Per germline, CDR1 SNHLY and CDR2 FYNNEI. The V and J ends lost 5 bases and 7 bases respectively, with 6 bases between them. Here the CDR3 reads CASSPSNEQFF. In nucleotides, the CDR3 is TGTGCCAGCAGTCCTTCTAATGAGCAGTTCTTC.

The DNA of the CDR3 is TGCGCCAGCAGGCTAAGGACAGGGGGCAACTATGGCTACACCTTC. It encodes CASRLRTGGNYGYTF. The gene calls are TRBV5-1 and TRBJ1-2; TRBD1 matches at 11 bases. Germline V CDR1 and CDR2: SGHRS, YFSETQ. The CDR3 length is 15 residues. The V and J ends lost 5 bases and 2 bases, in that order; junction bases with no gene match: 5.

The gene calls are TRBV7-9 and TRBJ1-5; maybe TRBD1 (6 bases). Trimming pared 3 bases from V and 3 bases from J, leaving 9 bases between. The germline V gene has CDR1 SEHNR and CDR2 FQNEAQ (reference sequence). The CDR3 runs to 14 residues. CDR3 in amino acids: CASSFGTYNQPQHF. In DNA, the CDR3 is TGTGCCAGCAGCTTCGGGACATACAATCAGCCCCAGCATTTT.

The sample holds one count of this clone. CDR3 nucleotide sequence: TGTGCCAGCAGTGAATCGAAACCGGGGGAAGCTTTCTTT. Amino acids: CASSESKPGEAFF. V usage is TRBV2 and J usage is TRBJ1-1; D remains ambiguous. This CDR3 is built from 13 residues. Looked up from germline, CDR1 is SNHLY and CDR2 is FYNNEI. Trimming pared 2 bases from V and 8 bases from J, leaving 12 bases between. Looking up the rest from reference TRBV2 and TRBJ1-1 gives the full variable domain: EPEVTQTPSHQVTQMGQEVILRCVPISNHLYFYWYRQILGQKVEFLVSFYNNEISEKSEIFDDQFSVERPDGSNFTLKIRSTKLEDSAMYFCASSESKPGEAFFGQGTRLTVV.

The V call is TRBV7-3, the J call TRBJ2-7; perhaps TRBD1 as D (7 bases). Per the germline V gene, CDR1 is SGHTA and CDR2 is FQGTGA. The CDR3 totals 15 residues. The V end lost 5 bases, the J end lost 2 bases, and 16 bases lay between the germline ends. CDR3 residues: CASSMAGGGPYEQYF. CDR3 in DNA: TGTGCCAGCAGCATGGCAGGGGGAGGACCCTACGAGCAGTACTTC.

This clone was recorded only once. The rearrangement links TRBV19 to TRBJ1-1, with unresolved D. The V gene lost 0 bases and the J gene lost 10 bases, with 6 bases spanning the gap. The germline V gene has CDR1 LNHDA and CDR2 SQIVND (reference sequence). The CDR3 length is 11 residues. The CDR3 region has the DNA TGTGCCAGTAGTATAGAGGCCGCAGCTTTCTTT. Its translation is CASSIEAAAFF. The variable domain in full, with the rest retrieved from reference TRBV19 and TRBJ1-1, is DGGITQSPKYLFRKEGQNVTLSCEQNLNHDAMYWYRQDPGQGLRLIYYSQIVNDFQKGDIAEGYSVSREKKESFPLTVTSAQKNPTAFYLCASSIEAAAFFGQGTRLTVV.